This entry concerns a single T cell receptor (beta chain). Profiled with immunoSEQ multiplex PCR; TCRdb holds only in-frame clones, not every one. The data hold about 220,000 clones, with over 75% observed a single time. Participants were aged roughly 18 to 100 years from about two dozen US areas. Which cohort a participant joined came from the clinical history participants gave. The data stem from a study of blood T cell repertoires in COVID-19. This CDR3 is 16 amino acids long. Germline CDR1 and CDR2: SNHLY and FYNNEI. V gave up 3 bases and J gave up 5 bases, with 17 bases separating them. V is TRBV2 and J is TRBJ1-5; D uncertain. The sequence was obtained from a woman aged 18-35 years in a cohort exposed to, infected with or recovered from COVID-19 (not recorded which). The specimen was PBMCs or T cells enriched from blood (not recorded which). The CDR3 protein is CASSEAPGDTYQPQHF. Written as DNA, the CDR3 is TGTGCCAGCAGTGAGGCCCCCGGGGATACCTATCAGCCCCAGCATTTT.